The 28 T cell receptor beta chains below come from one sample, sequenced in a study of PD-1 blockade in classical Hodgkin lymphoma. Every patient relapsed after autologous stem cell transplantation, and brentuximab vedotin exposure varied. Clones were read by immunoSEQ multiplex PCR, and TCRdb kept only the in-frame ones, dropping some. Here the sample spans 45,000 or so clones, about 88% being singletons. The sequencing here drew on peripheral blood mononuclear cells (PBMCs), taken at baseline. The source of these receptors is a human donor with classical Hodgkin lymphoma.

On this clone itself: The germline gene is not matched at one end of the junction; a read error may be the cause. The V gene is TRBV2, the J gene TRBJ2-7; 14 bases are a match to TRBD2. Germline V CDR1 and CDR2: SNHLY, FYNNEI. The CDR3 is made up of 14 amino acids. CDR3 sequence: CASSEKQRLAGGGF. The CDR3 nucleotides are TGTGCCAGCAGTGAAAAGCAACGACTAGCGGGAGGGGGCTTC.

The V and J genes are TRBV6-1 and TRBJ1-5; D ambiguous. The germline gives CDR1 MNHNS, CDR2 SASEGT. The CDR3 contains 15 residues. Trimming left V 2 bases short and J 4 bases short, with 12 bases between. The CDR3: CASSENRLPNQPQHF. CDR3 sequence (DNA): TGTGCCAGCAGTGAAAATCGTCTACCTAATCAGCCCCAGCATTTT.

The rearrangement uses TRBV2 and TRBJ2-2, with unresolved D. The V end was cut by 6 bases, the J end by 4 bases, with 9 bases between. Germline V CDR1 and CDR2: SNHLY, FYNNEI. The CDR3 has 13 amino acids. The CDR3 is CASRSRGTGELFF. The DNA for the CDR3 is TGTGCCAGCAGGTCCAGAGGCACCGGGGAGCTGTTTTTT.

The chain joins TRBV6-4 to TRBJ2-4, with D possibly being TRBD2 (7 bases). Germline assignment: CDR1 MRHNA and CDR2 SNTAGT. V was cut by 6 bases and J by 13 bases, with 19 bases left in between. The CDR3 runs to 13 residues. The CDR3 DNA is TGTGCCAGCAGCTCCACCGAGGGGGGGATCCAGTACTTC. Amino acid sequence: CASSSTEGGIQYF.

The chain is built from TRBV28 and TRBJ2-3, with 8 positions matching TRBD1. V lost 6 bases, J lost 3 bases, and 8 bases stayed unmatched. CDR3 length: 15 amino acids. Germline V gene sequence: CDR1 MDHEN, CDR2 SYDVKM. The CDR3 DNA is TGTGCCAGCAGGTCGACAGGGGACGGGACAGATACGCAGTATTTT. It is translated as CASRSTGDGTDTQYF.

V usage is TRBV2 and J usage is TRBJ2-1; 8 bases agree with TRBD2. The junction had 7 bases not matched to a gene; V was cut back by 7 bases and J by 8 bases. The germline V gene has CDR1 SNHLY and CDR2 FYNNEI. The CDR3 runs 13 residues. CDR3 nucleotides: TGTGCCAGCATTGGCGGGAGGAATGATGAGCAGTTCTTC. This codes for CASIGGRNDEQFF.

This chain links TRBV4-2 with TRBJ2-1; TRBD2 matches 10 bases. Germline V CDR1 and CDR2: LGHNA, YNFKEQ. J was trimmed by 2 bases and V by 3 bases; bases with no gene match: 1. The CDR3 is 15 amino acids. CDR3 bases: TGTGCCAGCAGCCACAGCGGGGGGGCCTACAATGAGCAGTTCTTC. The encoded protein is CASSHSGGAYNEQFF.

This chain connects TRBV6-6 to TRBJ2-1; TRBD2 aligns across 13 bases. Per the germline V gene, CDR1 is MNHNY and CDR2 is SVGAGI (reference sequence). This CDR3 region has 15 residues. Germline trimming cut 6 bases from V and 3 bases from J; bases unmatched to any gene: 2. The CDR3 DNA reads TGTGCCAGCAGCCGACTAGCGGGGGGCTACAATGAGCAGTTCTTC. As protein: CASSRLAGGYNEQFF.

This clone has more than one count but fewer than ten. The chain uses TRBV2 and TRBJ1-6, with a tentative D call TRBD1 (5 bases). Germline CDR1 is SNHLY and CDR2 is FYNNEI. Trimming cost V 6 bases and J 7 bases, with 10 bases left between them. This CDR3 region has 13 residues. CDR3 sequence (DNA): TGTGCCAGCAGCGAGGGGTCCAATTCACCCCTCCACTTT. Translated, it gives CASSEGSNSPLHF.

The rearrangement uses TRBV6-1 and TRBJ1-5, with no clear D. Germline V gene sequence: CDR1 MNHNS, CDR2 SASEGT. The V gene lost 7 bases and the J gene lost 0 bases, with 10 bases spanning the gap. The CDR3 length is 14 residues. CDR3 sequence reads: CASTLGYSNQPQHF. In DNA, the CDR3 is TGTGCCAGCACCCTTGGGTATAGCAATCAGCCCCAGCATTTT.

The chain joins TRBV6-4 to TRBJ2-2; 9 bases fit TRBD2. V lost 3 bases to trimming and J lost 5 bases; unmatched junction nucleotides: 4. Germline V gene data show CDR1 as MRHNA and CDR2 as SNTAGT. This CDR3 region has 15 residues. CDR3: CASSELAGDTGELFF. CDR3 in DNA: TGTGCCAGCAGTGAACTAGCGGGCGATACCGGGGAGCTGTTTTTT.

The V gene is TRBV21-1, the J gene TRBJ1-1; TRBD1, as called in the table, went unchecked against the DNA. TRBV21-1 is labeled a pseudogene. This CDR3 spans 17 amino acids. The DNA of the CDR3 is TGTGCCAGCAGCAAAGAGCTGGGGCCTAATTTGAACACTGAAGCTTTCTTT. Translating gives CASSKELGPNLNTEAFF.

This chain uses TRBV27 with TRBJ2-3; 8 bases agree with TRBD2. The CDR3 is 18 amino acids. With 9 bases clipped from V and 7 bases from J, the junction kept 24 bases outside the gene matches. Germline V CDR1 and CDR2: MNHEY, SMNVEV (reference sequence). Here the CDR3 reads CASSEVRTSGSIRNTQYF. The CDR3 DNA is TGTGCCAGTTCGGAAGTTCGGACGAGCGGGAGCATCCGCAATACGCAGTATTTT.

The chain couples TRBV23-1 to TRBJ1-4, with TRBD1 identical over 11 bases. TRBV23-1 is filed as an ORF, its function uncertain. The CDR3 is 17 amino acids. V lost 4 bases, J lost 7 bases, and 11 bases stayed unmatched. CDR3 nucleotides: TGCGCCAGCAGTCCACGGACAGGGGGCCCGTTCGGTGAAAAACTGTTTTTT. Its translation: CASSPRTGGPFGEKLFF.

The chain employs TRBV15 and TRBJ1-2, with TRBD1 as a possible D gene (5 bases). The CDR3 totals 17 residues. V was clipped by 0 bases and J by 7 bases, with 21 bases between them. Germline CDR1 is LNHNV and CDR2 is YYDKDF (reference sequence). The CDR3 DNA sequence: TGTGCCACCAGCAGAGATAGGGGAGACGCCTCGAAGGGTGGCTACACCTTC. This codes for CATSRDRGDASKGGYTF.

The chain recombines TRBV4-2 with TRBJ2-7; D is perhaps TRBD1 or TRBD2 (5 bases each). Germline CDR1 LGHNA, CDR2 YNFKEQ. The CDR3 loop spans 13 amino acids. V lost 0 bases and J lost 5, with 8 bases in between. The CDR3 spells CASSQDVGDEQYF. CDR3 DNA sequence: TGTGCCAGCAGCCAAGATGTGGGGGACGAGCAGTACTTC.

The genes are TRBV19 and TRBJ1-1; TRBD1 aligns across 7 bases. CDR1 LNHDA and CDR2 SQIVND come from the germline V gene (reference sequence). The CDR3 loop spans 15 amino acids. V shed 0 bases and J 6 bases; nucleotides not matched to a gene: 7. CDR3 DNA sequence: TGTGCCAGTAGTATAGATGGGACAGCAAGCGCTGAAGCTTTCTTT. Translated, it gives CASSIDGTASAEAFF.

The V call is TRBV9, the J call TRBJ2-1; 9 bases match TRBD2. Trimming took 3 bases from V and 9 from J; bases not matched to a gene: 10. The CDR3 is 15 residues long. Germline CDR1 SGDLS, CDR2 YYNGEE. Here the CDR3 reads CASSASERGAREQFF. The CDR3, as DNA: TGTGCCAGCAGCGCCAGCGAGCGGGGGGCTCGTGAGCAGTTCTTC. Filled out from reference TRBV9 and TRBJ2-1, the complete variable domain reads DSGVTQTPKHLITATGQRVTLRCSPRSGDLSVYWYQQSLDQGLQFLIQYYNGEERAKGNILERFSAQQFPDLHSELNLSSLELGDSALYFCASSASERGAREQFFGPGTRLTVL.

The chain's CDR3 is CASTPGQGAGGYTF. The CDR3 coding sequence is TGTGCCAGCACTCCGGGACAGGGGGCAGGTGGCTACACCTTC. The chain carries TRBV6-4 and TRBJ1-2; the match to TRBD1 covers 12 bases. V lost 7 bases and J lost 7; bases outside the gene matches: 7. This CDR3 comprises 14 residues. The germline CDR1 and CDR2 sequences are MRHNA and SNTAGT.

This chain links TRBV5-1 with TRBJ2-2; the D is unclear. The V gene's germline CDR1 is SGHRS and CDR2 YFSETQ. Between the trimmed V and J ends, which lost 1 base and 1 base, there was a span of 8 bases. This CDR3 is built from 15 residues. DNA of the CDR3: TGCGCCAGCAGCTTGTCTCAGGTGAACACCGGGGAGCTGTTTTTT. This encodes CASSLSQVNTGELFF.

This clone has only one observation. The chain joins TRBV2 to TRBJ2-5; no reliable D call. Germline V lookup: CDR1 SNHLY, CDR2 FYNNEI. The V end was cut by 5 bases, the J end by 5 bases, with 6 bases between. This CDR3 region has 11 residues. In DNA form, the CDR3 reads TGTGCCAGCAGTTTCGGGGAGACCCAGTACTTC. This encodes CASSFGETQYF.

The chain recombines TRBV9 with TRBJ2-4; TRBD1 aligns across 7 bases. CDR1 and CDR2 (germline): SGDLS, YYNGEE. There are 15 residues in the CDR3. V was pared by 2 bases and J by 7 bases, with 9 bases of the junction left unmatched. The DNA of the CDR3 is TGTGCCAGCAGCGTCGAAGGGGGCCCTGGGAACATTCAGTACTTC. Its translation is CASSVEGGPGNIQYF.

The chain links TRBV9 to TRBJ2-1; 9 bases agree with TRBD2. The CDR3 consists of 18 residues. Germline CDR1 and CDR2: SGDLS and YYNGEE. J was trimmed by 0 bases and V by 4 bases; bases with no gene match: 11. Written as DNA, the CDR3 is TGTGCCAGCAGCCCCGGTGGCGGGGGGGGAAGCTCCTACAATGAGCAGTTCTTC. Translated, it gives CASSPGGGGGSSYNEQFF. The whole variable domain, remainder taken from reference TRBV9 and TRBJ2-1, is DSGVTQTPKHLITATGQRVTLRCSPRSGDLSVYWYQQSLDQGLQFLIQYYNGEERAKGNILERFSAQQFPDLHSELNLSSLELGDSALYFCASSPGGGGGSSYNEQFFGPGTRLTVL.

The chain has TRBV27 and TRBJ1-2; TRBD1 matches 8 bases. V dropped 5 bases and J dropped 6; count of bases not matched to a gene: 5. Germline CDR1 MNHEY, CDR2 SMNVEV (reference sequence). The CDR3 consists of 13 residues. CDR3 coding DNA: TGTGCCAGCAGTCCTACGACAGGGGATGGCTACACCTTC. Translated: CASSPTTGDGYTF.

This sequence joins TRBV28 and TRBJ2-3; unclear D gene. V was shortened by 6 bases and J by 0 bases, with 10 bases between the two germline ends. CDR1 and CDR2 (germline): MDHEN, SYDVKM. The CDR3 has 14 residues. CDR3 bases: TGTGCCAGCAGACTGGAAGGGAGCACAGATACGCAGTATTTT. It encodes CASRLEGSTDTQYF.

The chain has TRBV5-5 and TRBJ1-5; D might be TRBD1 (5 bases). From germline, CDR1 is SGHKS and CDR2 YYEKEE (reference sequence). CDR3 size: 15 residues. V was cut by 0 bases and J by 0 bases, with 7 bases left in between. In nucleotides, the CDR3 is TGTGCCAGCAGCTTGGCAGGGTTTAGCAATCAGCCCCAGCATTTT. Residues: CASSLAGFSNQPQHF.

The V gene is TRBV5-1, the J gene TRBJ1-4; weak D call: TRBD1 (5 bases). CDR3 size: 15 residues. Per germline, CDR1 SGHRS and CDR2 YFSETQ. V was clipped by 10 bases and J by 8 bases, with 24 bases between them. CDR3: CASKSHQGLEEKLFF. The CDR3 coding sequence is TGCGCCTCCAAGTCTCATCAGGGATTGGAAGAAAAACTGTTTTTT.

The V and J genes are TRBV5-6 and TRBJ2-7, with D unclear. V was cut by 1 base and J by 2 bases, with 10 bases left in between. CDR3 length: 14 residues. CDR1 SGHDT and CDR2 YYEEEE come from the germline V gene. CDR3 loop: CASSLIQDAYEQYF. The CDR3, as DNA: TGTGCCAGCAGCTTGATCCAGGATGCCTACGAGCAGTACTTC.